These 21 T cell receptor beta chains came from one sample sequenced in a study of T cells after yellow fever vaccination. One entry per CDR3 protein results from TCRdb running MiXCR on the 5' RACE reads. The table lists about 310,000 distinct CDR3 sequences, less than 4.5% of them singletons. Sequenced material: PBMCs, taken on the day of the yellow fever booster vaccination. These receptors were taken from a man between 18 and 29 years old who received the YFV17D yellow fever vaccine.

In its sample, this clonotype was seen a few times. This chain joins TRBV15 and TRBJ2-1; a possible D gene is TRBD2 (5 bases). Trimming left V 0 bases short and J 0 bases short, with 12 bases between. This CDR3 region has 17 residues. Germline V CDR1 and CDR2: LNHNV, YYDKDF (reference sequence). The CDR3 region is CATSRETLGSSYNEQFF. As DNA, the CDR3 is TGTGCCACCAGCAGAGAGACCCTGGGGAGCTCCTACAATGAGCAGTTCTTC.

This clonotype showed up just a few times. The chain couples TRBV5-1 to TRBJ2-7; D possibly uses TRBD1 or TRBD2 (5 bases each). The V end lost 5 bases, the J end lost 2 bases, and 14 bases lay between the germline ends. This CDR3 is 14 amino acids long. Germline lookup yields CDR1 SGHRS and CDR2 YFSETQ. In DNA, the CDR3 is TGCGCCAGCAGGCCTGGGACCGAAGCCTACGAGCAGTACGTC. Translation: CASRPGTEAYEQYV.

V gene TRBV20-1 combines with J gene TRBJ2-1; 8 positions match TRBD2. Trimming cost V 0 bases and J 3 bases; bases outside gene matches: 7. This CDR3 region has 16 residues. Germline lookup yields CDR1 DFQATT and CDR2 SNEGSKA (reference sequence). CDR3 loop: CSARDLAAGDYNEQFF. The DNA of the CDR3 is TGCAGTGCTAGAGATCTGGCAGCGGGGGACTACAATGAGCAGTTCTTC.

This clonotype was seen repeatedly, ten times or more. The chain employs TRBV3-1 and TRBJ1-6; a possible D gene is TRBD1 (5 bases). CDR3 size: 15 residues. The V end lost 6 bases, the J end lost 7 bases, and 16 bases lay between the germline ends. CDR1 is LGHDT and CDR2 is YNNKEL in the germline V gene (reference sequence). CDR3 DNA sequence: TGTGCCAGCAGTCCACCAGCGGGGACGAATTCACCCCTCCACTTT. Translation: CASSPPAGTNSPLHF. The complete variable domain, with remaining parts taken from reference TRBV3-1 and TRBJ1-6, reads DTAVSQTPKYLVTQMGNDKSIKCEQNLGHDTMYWYKQDSKKFLKIMFSYNNKELIINETVPNRFSPKSPDKAHLNLHINSLELGDSAVYFCASSPPAGTNSPLHFGNGTRLTVT.

There are many counts of this clonotype. V is TRBV5-1 and J is TRBJ2-2; 9 nucleotides match TRBD1. The V gene end was trimmed by 4 bases and the J gene end by 3 bases; junction bases not matched to a gene: 7. The CDR3 runs 16 residues. Germline V lookup: CDR1 SGHRS, CDR2 YFSETQ. The CDR3 is CASSRTGTGYTGELFF. The CDR3 nucleotides read TGCGCCAGCAGCCGAACCGGGACAGGGTACACCGGGGAGCTGTTTTTT.

This clonotype was observed many times. CDR3 sequence: CASSPGSSRANEKLFF. For the CDR3, the DNA is TGTGCCAGCAGTCCGGGATCCTCTAGGGCTAATGAAAAACTGTTTTTT. The gene calls are TRBV6-6 and TRBJ1-4; D is unresolved. V lost 5 bases to trimming and J lost 3 bases, with 16 bases between them. This CDR3 comprises 16 residues. Germline assignment: CDR1 MNHNY and CDR2 SVGAGI (reference sequence).

There are a few counts of this clonotype. This chain links TRBV28 with TRBJ2-5; maybe TRBD1 (5 bases). Germline-derived CDR1 and CDR2 are MDHEN and SYDVKM. The CDR3 runs 14 residues. V was cut by 2 bases and J by 7 bases, with 14 bases left in between. The CDR3 reads CASSLRGRLGTQYF. DNA of the CDR3: TGTGCCAGCAGTTTAAGGGGCAGGTTAGGGACCCAGTACTTC.

In this sample, this clonotype turned up many times. The rearrangement joins TRBV5-1 to TRBJ2-1, with 12 positions matching TRBD2. V dropped 1 base and J dropped 7; count of bases not matched to a gene: 0. Germline V gene sequence: CDR1 SGHRS, CDR2 YFSETQ. The CDR3 is made up of 14 amino acids. The CDR3 bases are TGCGCCAGCAGCTTGACTAGCGGGGGGAATGAGCAGTTCTTC. Its translation: CASSLTSGGNEQFF.

This clonotype has a count of ten or more. The V gene is TRBV7-2, the J gene TRBJ2-1, with no clear D. The CDR3 has 13 amino acids. Germline loops: CDR1 SGHTA, CDR2 FQGNSA. V lost 1 base, J lost 12 bases, and 13 bases lay in between. As DNA, the CDR3 is TGTGCCAGCAGCTTAGGAGCCGGCGGACGGCAGTTCTTC. Protein: CASSLGAGGRQFF.

V and J are TRBV29-1 and TRBJ1-5; possible D gene TRBD1, 6 bases. This CDR3 comprises 13 residues. Looked up from germline, CDR1 is SQVTM and CDR2 is ANQGSEA. V was pared by 5 bases and J by 3 bases, with 11 bases between. The CDR3 is CSVSDRNNQPQHF. The CDR3 DNA follows: TGCAGCGTTTCGGACAGAAACAATCAGCCCCAGCATTTT.

The V gene is TRBV20-1, the J gene TRBJ1-3; 8 bases match TRBD1. This CDR3 comprises 14 residues. The germline CDR1 and CDR2 sequences are DFQATT and SNEGSKA (reference sequence). Trimming removed 2 bases from V and 5 bases from J; junction bases left unmatched: 5. CDR3 loop: CSARPGQGRNTIYF. CDR3 nucleotide sequence: TGCAGTGCTAGACCAGGACAGGGAAGAAACACCATATATTTT.

V usage is TRBV20-1 and J usage is TRBJ2-2; possible D gene TRBD2, 5 bases. From germline, CDR1 is DFQATT and CDR2 SNEGSKA (reference sequence). The CDR3 is made up of 16 amino acids. Trimming removed 0 bases from V and 3 bases from J, with 14 bases in between. CDR3 protein: CSARDRQRGYTGELFF. CDR3 nucleotide sequence: TGCAGTGCTAGAGATCGGCAGCGAGGGTACACCGGGGAGCTGTTTTTT.

At least ten counts were recorded for this clonotype. The chain has TRBV7-2 and TRBJ2-7; D gene uncertain. Trimming stripped 4 bases from V and 3 bases from J, with 10 bases between. Germline assignment: CDR1 SGHTA and CDR2 FQGNSA. The CDR3 is 13 amino acids. The CDR3 protein is CASSSTYVYEQYF. DNA of the CDR3: TGTGCCAGCAGCTCCACCTATGTCTACGAGCAGTACTTC.

This clonotype has ten or more counts. This chain connects TRBV6-5 to TRBJ2-7; D possibly uses TRBD1 or TRBD2 (5 bases each). The CDR3 is 16 residues long. Germline V lookup: CDR1 MNHEY, CDR2 SVGAGI. V dropped 3 bases and J dropped 3 bases, with 18 bases sitting between them. The CDR3 is CASSYGVSRGRYEQYF. Written as DNA, the CDR3 is TGTGCCAGCAGTTATGGGGTGAGCCGGGGCCGCTACGAGCAGTACTTC.

This clonotype was seen repeatedly, ten times or more. The CDR3 reads CSARYPTTDTQYF. For the CDR3, the DNA is TGCAGTGCTAGGTATCCTACAACAGATACGCAGTATTTT. The rearrangement joins TRBV20-1 to TRBJ2-3; no reliable D call. The CDR3 runs 13 residues. CDR1 and CDR2 from the germline V gene are DFQATT and SNEGSKA (reference sequence). V was shortened by 3 bases and J by 3 bases, with 10 bases between the two germline ends.

The chain recombines TRBV7-9 with TRBJ1-1, with TRBD1 as a possible D gene (5 bases). V dropped 0 bases and J dropped 6 bases, with 11 bases sitting between them. The CDR3 is made up of 14 amino acids. Germline lookup yields CDR1 SEHNR and CDR2 FQNEAQ (reference sequence). The CDR3 loop is CASSLAKGASEAFF. The CDR3 coding sequence is TGTGCCAGCAGCTTAGCCAAAGGGGCGTCTGAAGCTTTCTTT.

The chain combines TRBV15 with TRBJ2-1; a possible D gene is TRBD2 (6 bases). Germline CDR1 is LNHNV and CDR2 is YYDKDF (reference sequence). CDR3 length: 17 residues. V was clipped by 3 bases and J by 6 bases, with 21 bases between them. CDR3 DNA sequence: TGTGCCACCAGCAGGGTTCCCGGGTCAAAGGAGGGCAATGAGCAGTTCTTC. Amino acids: CATSRVPGSKEGNEQFF.

This clonotype was seen a handful of times. The genes are TRBV6-6 and TRBJ1-6; no reliable D call. CDR3 size: 16 residues. Trimming pared 6 bases from V and 7 bases from J, leaving 19 bases between. CDR1 and CDR2 from the germline V gene are MNHNY and SVGAGI (reference sequence). The CDR3 DNA reads TGTGCCAGCAGCCGGGTGGTCAGGAGGGAGAATTCACCCCTCCACTTT. It encodes CASSRVVRRENSPLHF.

This clonotype has just a few counts. This rearrangement joins TRBV5-4 to TRBJ2-7; 8 nucleotides align to TRBD1. The junction had 6 bases not matched to a gene; V was cut back by 3 bases and J by 7 bases. CDR1 and CDR2 (germline): SGHNT, YYREEE (reference sequence). This CDR3 has 13 residues. CDR3 DNA sequence: TGTGCCAGCAGCTCGGACAGGGATGGGGAGCAGTACGTC. It specifies CASSSDRDGEQYV.

Many counts were recorded for this clonotype. This chain links TRBV5-1 with TRBJ2-2; D is possibly TRBD2 (5 bases). The V and J ends lost 1 base and 3 bases respectively, with 13 bases between them. The CDR3 length is 16 residues. Germline loops: CDR1 SGHRS, CDR2 YFSETQ. The CDR3 DNA reads TGCGCCAGCAGCTTGAAGGAAGGCGGGCACACCGGGGAGCTGTTTTTT. It yields the protein CASSLKEGGHTGELFF.

The rearrangement uses TRBV11-2 and TRBJ1-6; the D gene is possibly TRBD1 (6 bases). CDR1 is SGHAT and CDR2 is FQNNGV in the germline V gene. Between the trimmed V and J ends, which lost 1 base and 8 bases, there was a span of 9 bases. The CDR3 spans 14 residues. This CDR3 reads CASSLAGEYSPLHF. For the CDR3, the DNA is TGTGCCAGCAGCTTAGCAGGGGAATATTCACCCCTCCACTTT.